This record concerns one TCR beta chain sequence. Its target is not known. This specimen belongs to a study of shared clonotypes between healthy human individuals. V shed 3 bases, J shed 2 bases, and the junction held 9 bases outside the gene matches. The CDR3 is 16 amino acids. Germline values: CDR1 SGHRS, CDR2 YFSETQ. Study-level findings and limits: Unshared clonotypes carried lower generation probabilities than those common to all four donors.

CD45RO-negative, CCR7-positively selected cells formed the naive CD8 fraction, excluding terminally differentiated effector memory CD45RA+ cells. Here immunoSEQ multiplex PCR was the method, and the copy in TCRdb shows in-frame clones only, minus some. The table includes 1.5 million to 2.5 million clones, about 95% detected once. The chain recombines TRBV5-1 with TRBJ2-7; the match to TRBD2 covers 9 bases. Sequences were obtained from naive CD8+ T cells sorted from blood. This clonotype was sampled from a man younger than 30 in good health. In DNA, the CDR3 is TGCGCCAGCAGCTGGGATTCTAGCGGGGTTACCTACGAGCAGTACTTC. Translation gives CASSWDSSGVTYEQYF.